This TCR beta chain is from a study of radiation and T cells in renal cell carcinoma. Noted time point: baseline pretreatment blood. Treatment specified: 15 Gy SBRT to primary tumor, nephrectomy 4 weeks later. This clone was seen a few times. Clones were sequenced by immunoSEQ multiplex PCR, and TCRdb holds only the in-frame ones, with some missing. Of 140,000 or so clones listed, approximately 91% were seen once; the top ten hold around 12%. The specimen was blood, collected from a patient whose treatment included radiotherapy and nephrectomy. This sequence was found in a woman in her 50s with renal cell carcinoma.

The CDR3, as DNA: TGCGCCAGCAGCCGGACATCGAACACTGAAGCTTTCTTT. It yields the protein CASSRTSNTEAFF. The J gene is TRBJ1-1, the V gene TRBV5-1; weak D call: TRBD1 (5 bases). Germline lookup yields CDR1 SGHRS and CDR2 YFSETQ. This CDR3 contains 13 residues. The V gene lost 4 bases and the J gene lost 1 base, with 8 bases spanning the gap.